Given below is one T cell receptor beta chain in context. Its antigen is not known. This sample stems from a study of shared clonotypes between healthy human individuals. Study conclusions and caveats: The study found lower generation probabilities in non-shared clonotypes than in those shared by all four donors. Richness estimates generally favored naive over memory subsets.

Positive CCR7 selection of CD45RO-negative cells yielded the naive CD8 cells, and terminally differentiated effector memory CD45RA+ cells were excluded. Researchers divided each subset's genomic DNA evenly across several immunoSEQ plates. The repertoire was sequenced with immunoSEQ multiplex PCR; TCRdb's copy has only in-frame clones and lacks some. The table includes about 820,000 clones, about 91% detected once. The CDR3 spans 13 residues. V shed 1 base and J shed 8 bases, with 14 bases lying between them. Germline V lookup: CDR1 SQVTM, CDR2 ANQGSEA. The V and J genes are TRBV29-1 and TRBJ1-2; maybe TRBD1 (5 bases). The sample comprised naive CD8+ T cells sorted from blood. The receptor was isolated from a man aged 25 to 40 in good health. CDR3: CSVEGGMFSGYTF. Here the CDR3 DNA reads TGCAGCGTTGAAGGGGGGATGTTTTCCGGCTACACCTTC.